This T cell receptor (beta chain) was found in a study of regulatory T cells in long-lasting Graves disease. This clonotype was seen only a few times. V was shortened by 1 base and J by 6 bases, with 13 bases between the two germline ends. This CDR3 is 15 amino acids long. CDR1 is MNHNS, CDR2 SASEGT, per germline. The time point was: newly diagnosed GD, antithyroid drugs for less than 3 months. From RNA extracted from PBMCs, the TCR library was made. Construction of TCR beta libraries relied on iRepertoire HTBI primers and on Arm-PCR targeting CDR3 regions. TCRdb reprocessed the multiplex PCR reads with MiXCR, giving one entry per CDR3 protein. This table holds under 450,000 distinct CDR3 sequences, around 15% found once. Separately, the same data were catalogued under a study of T cells in Graves' hyperthyroidism and ophthalmopathy.

The sequencing here drew on peripheral blood mononuclear cells (PBMCs), taken at new diagnosis, from a patient treated with antithyroid drugs. This receptor was identified in a woman aged 18-29 years with Graves disease. This sequence joins TRBV6-1 and TRBJ2-1; D ambiguous. This chain's CDR3 is CASSEGGLKANEQFF. The CDR3 DNA reads TGTGCCAGCAGTGAAGGAGGTTTGAAGGCCAATGAGCAGTTCTTC.